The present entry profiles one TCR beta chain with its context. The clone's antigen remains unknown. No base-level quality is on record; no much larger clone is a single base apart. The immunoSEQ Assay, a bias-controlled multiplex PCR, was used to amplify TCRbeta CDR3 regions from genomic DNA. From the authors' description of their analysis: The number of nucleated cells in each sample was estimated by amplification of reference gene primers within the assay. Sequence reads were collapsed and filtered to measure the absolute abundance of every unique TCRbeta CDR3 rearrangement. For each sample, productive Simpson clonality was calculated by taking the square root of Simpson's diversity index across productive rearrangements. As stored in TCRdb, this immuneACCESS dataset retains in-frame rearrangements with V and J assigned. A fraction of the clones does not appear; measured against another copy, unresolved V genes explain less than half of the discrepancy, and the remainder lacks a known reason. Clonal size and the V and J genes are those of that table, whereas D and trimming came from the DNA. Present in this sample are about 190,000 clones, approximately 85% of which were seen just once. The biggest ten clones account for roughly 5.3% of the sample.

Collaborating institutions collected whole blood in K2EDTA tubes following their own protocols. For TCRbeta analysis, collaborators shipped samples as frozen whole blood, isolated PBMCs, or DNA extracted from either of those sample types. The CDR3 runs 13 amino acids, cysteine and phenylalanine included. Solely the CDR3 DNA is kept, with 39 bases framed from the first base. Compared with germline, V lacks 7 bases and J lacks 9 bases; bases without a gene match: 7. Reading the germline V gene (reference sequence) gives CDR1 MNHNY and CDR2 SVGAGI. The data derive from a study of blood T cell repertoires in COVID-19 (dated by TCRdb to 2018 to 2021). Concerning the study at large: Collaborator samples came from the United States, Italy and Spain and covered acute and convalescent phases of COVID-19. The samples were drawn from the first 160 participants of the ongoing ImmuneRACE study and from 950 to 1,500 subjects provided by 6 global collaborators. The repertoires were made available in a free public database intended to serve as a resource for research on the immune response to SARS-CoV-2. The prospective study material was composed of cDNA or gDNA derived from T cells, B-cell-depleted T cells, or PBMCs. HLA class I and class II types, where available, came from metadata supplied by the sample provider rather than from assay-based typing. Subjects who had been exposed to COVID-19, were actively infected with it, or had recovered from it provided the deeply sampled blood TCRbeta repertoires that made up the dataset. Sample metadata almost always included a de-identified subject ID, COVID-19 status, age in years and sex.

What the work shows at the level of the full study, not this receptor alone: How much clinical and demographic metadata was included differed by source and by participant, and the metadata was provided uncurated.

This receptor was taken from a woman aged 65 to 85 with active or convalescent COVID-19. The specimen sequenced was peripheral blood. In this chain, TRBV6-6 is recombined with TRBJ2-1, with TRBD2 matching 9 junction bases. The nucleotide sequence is TGTGCCAGCACCAAGGGACTAGCTGGTGAGCAGTTCTTC. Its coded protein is CASTKGLAGEQFF.